This T cell receptor beta chain was captured by sequencing in a study of blood T cell repertoires in COVID-19. Study in general: PBMCs, B-cell-depleted T cells, or T cells provided the cDNA or gDNA that made up the material.

Germline V CDR1 and CDR2: SEHNR, FQNEAQ (reference sequence). V was pared by 4 bases and J by 5 bases, with 11 bases between. This CDR3 is 13 amino acids long. As handled by the study authors: Estimation of nucleated cell counts was performed using reference gene primer amplification. Assay: immunoSEQ multiplex PCR; the TCRdb copy retains only in-frame clones and omits some. V and J calls and clone size are as listed in that table; D and trimming were resolved from the DNA. Here the sample spans roughly 250,000 clones, approximately 91% being singletons. The rearrangement joins TRBV7-9 to TRBJ1-1; TRBD1 might be the D (6 bases). The sequencing input was peripheral blood. The clonotype comes from a woman aged 40 to 50 who had recovered from COVID-19. CDR3 amino acids: CASSSTGITEAFF. The DNA for the CDR3 is TGTGCCAGCAGCTCCACAGGGATTACTGAAGCTTTCTTT.